This T cell receptor beta chain was recovered during a study of blood T cell repertoires in COVID-19. This CDR3 spans 14 amino acids. The table came from immunoSEQ multiplex PCR; TCRdb's copy has only in-frame clones and leaves some out. The sample has more than 100,000 clones, about 86% seen once. This TCR was recovered from a man in his forties or fifties with acute COVID-19. The chain is built from TRBV21-1 and TRBJ1-5. TRBV21-1 is designated a pseudogene. The sequencing sample was made of PBMCs or T cells enriched from blood (not recorded which). DNA for the CDR3: TGTGCCAGCAATACGGGGGAGGGCGGTCAGCCCCAGCATTTT. Its translation is CASNTGEGGQPQHF.